Listed here are 17 T cell receptor beta chains from one sample, sequenced in a study of T-cell memory formation after mild COVID-19. TCRdb re-called the 5' RACE reads through MiXCR, storing one row per CDR3 protein. The sample carries approximately 480,000 distinct CDR3 sequences, 15% to 20% recorded once. The sequenced sample was PBMCs or a T cell subset sorted from them (not recorded which). These receptors were taken from an adult woman who had mild COVID-19 (a few samples of this study predate the infection). Cell type and time point are not known.

This clonotype was detected a few times. The chain joins TRBV6-2 or TRBV6-3 to TRBJ2-7; D gene ambiguous. Deletions cut 6 bases from V and 6 bases from J, with 21 bases between. The CDR3 has 15 residues. CDR1 and CDR2 (germline): MNHEY, SVGEGT. CDR3: CASRGNSVGFSEQYF. The CDR3 DNA sequence: TGTGCCAGCAGAGGGAACTCAGTGGGTTTCTCCGAGCAGTACTTC.

This clonotype was observed a handful of times. The CDR3 sequence is CASSPTREVSGELFF. CDR3 nucleotides: TGTGCCAGCTCACCTACGCGGGAAGTAAGCGGGGAGCTGTTTTTT. The genes are TRBV18 and TRBJ2-2; the D gene is possibly TRBD2 (6 bases). The germline V gene has CDR1 KGHSH and CDR2 LQKENI. V was pared by 3 bases and J by 7 bases, with 15 bases between. The CDR3 sequence is 15 residues long.

V gene TRBV7-3 combines with J gene TRBJ2-1; 15 bases map to TRBD2. The germline V gene has CDR1 SGHTA and CDR2 FQGTGA. After removal of 2 bases from V and 7 bases from J, the junction contained 0 bases not matched to a gene. CDR3 length equals 15 residues. DNA of the CDR3: TGTGCCAGCAGCTTAGGGACTAGCGGGGGGAATGAGCAGTTCTTC. The encoded protein is CASSLGTSGGNEQFF.

The V gene is TRBV3-2, the J gene TRBJ1-5. TRBV3-2 is described as a pseudogene. The CDR3 has 15 amino acids. The CDR3: CASSQDRRSNQPQHF. CDR3 bases: TGTGCCAGCAGCCAAGATCGGAGGAGCAATCAGCCCCAGCATTTT.

This clonotype was picked up a small number of times. CDR3 sequence: CASRPQGGYGYTF. Written as DNA, the CDR3 is TGTGCCAGCAGGCCACAGGGAGGCTATGGCTACACCTTC. The rearrangement links TRBV6-5 to TRBJ1-2, with D tentatively TRBD1 (6 bases). V shed 6 bases and J shed 4 bases, with 12 bases lying between them. The CDR3 consists of 13 residues. The germline CDR1 and CDR2 sequences are MNHEY and SVGAGI.

The V gene is TRBV2, the J gene TRBJ2-5; 7 bases align to TRBD2. The germline gives CDR1 SNHLY, CDR2 FYNNEI. V was clipped by 6 bases and J by 4 bases; unmatched bases: 2. The CDR3 runs 12 residues. The CDR3 sequence: CASRVAGETQYF. The DNA of the CDR3 is TGTGCCAGCAGGGTAGCGGGAGAGACCCAGTACTTC.

V usage is TRBV29-1 and J usage is TRBJ2-7, with D perhaps assigned TRBD1 or TRBD2 (5 bases each). The CDR3 extends over 14 amino acids. Germline V CDR1 and CDR2: SQVTM, ANQGSEA. Trimming took off 5 bases at V and 7 bases at J, with 21 bases between the two ends. CDR3 bases: TGCAGCGTTCGAACCGGGGCCCACCCGGGGGAGCAGTACTTC. This gives the protein CSVRTGAHPGEQYF.

The V call is TRBV2, the J call TRBJ2-2; D not resolved. V was trimmed by 0 bases and J by 1 base, leaving 12 bases between them. This CDR3 spans 17 amino acids. Germline CDR1 SNHLY, CDR2 FYNNEI. The CDR3 sequence is CASSEADIWENTGELFF. CDR3 nucleotide sequence: TGTGCCAGCAGTGAAGCAGATATATGGGAGAACACCGGGGAGCTGTTTTTT.

This sequence joins TRBV10-3 and TRBJ2-1; 8 bases align to TRBD1. The CDR3 contains 14 residues. With V trimmed by 6 bases and J by 2 bases, 3 bases remained unmatched. Germline-derived CDR1 and CDR2 are ENHRY and SYGVKD. CDR3 region: CAISETGAYNEQFF. In DNA, the CDR3 is TGTGCCATCAGCGAGACAGGGGCCTACAATGAGCAGTTCTTC.

This clonotype turned up a few times. V is TRBV12-3 or TRBV12-4 and J is TRBJ1-2; 7 bases agree with TRBD1. The junction had 8 bases not matched to a gene; V was cut back by 3 bases and J by 13 bases. This CDR3 is built from 12 residues. The CDR3 protein is CASSFQGGRVTF. The CDR3 bases are TGTGCCAGCAGTTTTCAGGGGGGGCGCGTCACCTTC.

This chain links TRBV20-1 with TRBJ1-5, with D possibly matching TRBD1 (6 bases). Germline CDR1 and CDR2: DFQATT and SNEGSKA (reference sequence). This CDR3 contains 14 residues. CDR3 sequence reads: CSAKDRNSNQPQHF. The CDR3 region has the DNA TGCAGCGCCAAGGACAGAAATAGCAATCAGCCCCAGCATTTT.

The rearrangement links TRBV5-5 to TRBJ2-3, with D perhaps given as TRBD1 or TRBD2 (5 bases each). The CDR3 consists of 16 residues. Trimming cost V 0 bases and J 6 bases, with 17 bases left between them. From germline, CDR1 is SGHKS and CDR2 YYEKEE (reference sequence). In nucleotides, the CDR3 is TGTGCCAGCAGCTTGGTTCTGAGCGGCAACAGGGATACGCAGTATTTT. Protein: CASSLVLSGNRDTQYF.

J is TRBJ2-2 and V is TRBV6-2 or TRBV6-3, with D possibly matching TRBD2 (6 bases). The ends were cut back, 8 bases at V and 5 bases at J, with 12 bases in the middle. This CDR3 is 13 amino acids long. The germline CDR1 and CDR2 sequences are MNHEY and SVGEGT. CDR3 amino acids: CASRDFGTGELFF. The CDR3 DNA follows: TGTGCCAGCCGGGACTTCGGTACCGGGGAGCTGTTTTTT.

V gene TRBV29-1 combines with J gene TRBJ1-3; D gene unclear. Looked up from germline, CDR1 is SQVTM and CDR2 is ANQGSEA. Trimming removed 5 bases from V and 3 bases from J, with 5 bases in between. This CDR3 contains 11 residues. CDR3 in amino acids: CSVLLGNTIYF. CDR3 in DNA: TGCAGCGTTCTCCTTGGAAACACCATATATTTT.

V is TRBV20-1 and J is TRBJ2-1; TRBD2 agrees at 9 bases. The trim removed 2 bases at V and 6 bases at J, leaving 11 bases unmatched. CDR3 size: 16 residues. Germline CDR1 reads DFQATT; CDR2 reads SNEGSKA (reference sequence). The chain's CDR3 is CSARIRAGGPGNEQFF. CDR3 nucleotide sequence: TGCAGTGCTAGAATCCGGGCGGGAGGGCCAGGCAATGAGCAGTTCTTC.

The chain has TRBV7-9 and TRBJ1-6, with D possibly matching TRBD1 (6 bases). Germline lookup yields CDR1 SEHNR and CDR2 FQNEAQ (reference sequence). V lost 3 bases and J 8 bases, leaving 11 bases between the germline ends. CDR3 size: 14 residues. CDR3 bases: TGTGCCAGCAGCTTCGGACACAGGGATTCACCCCTCCACTTT. This translates into CASSFGHRDSPLHF.

This clonotype showed up just a few times. V and J are TRBV7-9 and TRBJ2-5; unclear D gene. V lost 7 bases to trimming and J lost 2 bases, with 20 bases between them. CDR1 is SEHNR, CDR2 FQNEAQ, per germline (reference sequence). The CDR3 covers 16 residues. The CDR3 sequence: CASTKTEYSPQETQYF. DNA of the CDR3: TGTGCCAGCACTAAGACGGAGTACTCTCCTCAAGAGACCCAGTACTTC. The full variable domain, its missing parts supplied by reference TRBV7-9 and TRBJ2-5, is DTGVSQNPRHKITKRGQNVTFRCDPISEHNRLYWYRQTLGQGPEFLTYFQNEAQLEKSRLLSDRFSAERPKGSFSTLEIQRTEQGDSAMYLCASTKTEYSPQETQYFGPGTRLLVL.